This T cell receptor (beta chain) was observed in a study of cytomegalovirus exposure and HLA in healthy donors. Overall study results and limits: Exclusion as indistinguishable affected some V segments, including TRBV6-2 and TRBV6-3. Across donors, sequencing depth was assumed by presence/absence analyses to be roughly uniform.

Details on this clone: Its antigen is not identified.

The PCR was carried out with 60 Vbeta primers and 13 Jbeta primers. This table comes from immunoSEQ multiplex PCR, and its TCRdb copy is limited to in-frame clones, with some not included. The sample yields some 130,000 clones, around four fifths seen once. The CDR3 covers 13 residues. Germline V gene lookup returns CDR1 SGHNT and CDR2 YENEEA. The germline V and J ends were trimmed by 10 bases and 0 bases, with 12 bases remaining between them. The clonotype comes from a man aged 25-40 years in good health. The sample taken for sequencing was PBMCs. The chain combines TRBV11-3 with TRBJ1-1; no definite D call. DNA of the CDR3: TGTGCCACCCAGGTGACTATGAACACTGAAGCTTTCTTT. It yields the protein CATQVTMNTEAFF.